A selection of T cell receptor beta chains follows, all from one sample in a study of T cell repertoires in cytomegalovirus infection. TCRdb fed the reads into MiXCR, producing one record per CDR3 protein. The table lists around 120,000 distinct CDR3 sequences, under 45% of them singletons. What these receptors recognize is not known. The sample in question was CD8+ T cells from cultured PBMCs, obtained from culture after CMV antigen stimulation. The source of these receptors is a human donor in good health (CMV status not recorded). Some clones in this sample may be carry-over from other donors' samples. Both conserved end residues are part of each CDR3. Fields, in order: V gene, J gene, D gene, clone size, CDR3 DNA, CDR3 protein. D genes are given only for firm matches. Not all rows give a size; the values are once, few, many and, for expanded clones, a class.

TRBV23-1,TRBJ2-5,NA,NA,TGCGCCAGCAGTCAATCGTCTAGGAGGGCAGAGACCCAGTACTTC,CASSQSSRRAETQYF
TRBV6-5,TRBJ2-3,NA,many,TGTGCCAGCACCCCAGGTTCCTTCACAGATACGCAGTATTTT,CASTPGSFTDTQYF
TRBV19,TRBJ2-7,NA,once,TGTGCCAGTAGTATTGGTAACGAGCAGTACTTC,CASSIGNEQYF
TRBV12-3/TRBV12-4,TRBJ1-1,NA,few,TGTGCCAGCAGTTTTCTACATAACACTGAAGCTTTCTTT,CASSFLHNTEAFF
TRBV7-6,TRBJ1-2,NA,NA,TGTGCCAGCAGCTTAGATGGCTCACCCTATGGCTACACCTTC,CASSLDGSPYGYTF
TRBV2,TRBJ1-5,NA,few,TGTGCCAGCAGGGGAAATGGCAGGCTACAGCCCCAGCATTTT,CASRGNGRLQPQHF
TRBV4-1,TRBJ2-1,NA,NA,TGCGCCAGCAGCAGTCGGGGGAATGAGCAGTTCTTC,CASSSRGNEQFF
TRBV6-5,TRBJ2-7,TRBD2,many,TGTGCCAGCAGTATTAGCGGGGGATCCTACGAGCAGTACTTC,CASSISGGSYEQYF
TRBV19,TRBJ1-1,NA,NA,TGTGCCAGTAGCCTTATGGGGGGCTTGACAACTGAAGCTTTCTTT,CASSLMGGLTTEAFF
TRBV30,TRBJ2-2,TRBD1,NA,TGTGCCTGGAGCCCCAGCGGTAGGGGGCGGAACGGGGAGCTGTTTTTT,CAWSPSGRGRNGELFF